Below, 7 T cell receptor beta chains from the same sample are listed, as sequenced in a study of CD8+CD57+ T cells in acquired aplastic anemia. Patients sequenced had flow cytometry evidence of CD8+CD57+ cell expansion. Using genomic DNA as the template, TCR beta VDJ and CDR3 profiling was carried out. TCRdb called the reads again in MiXCR, with one record for every CDR3 protein. The table lists 150,000 to 200,000 distinct CDR3 sequences, roughly 65% of them singletons, with 42% in the top ten. The sample comprised sorted CD4+, CD8+, or CD8+CD57+ T cells (not recorded which) from PBMCs. Receptors were obtained from a human donor with aplastic anemia.

About this clonotype: An end of the junction differs from the germline gene, which may be a read error. The chain combines TRBV27 with TRBJ2-3, with D possibly matching TRBD1 (5 bases). The CDR3 extends over 14 amino acids. Germline-derived CDR1 and CDR2 are MNHEY and SMNVEV (reference sequence). CDR3 in amino acids: CASSLGPATGTQYF. CDR3 in DNA: TGTGCCAGCAGTTTGGGGCCCGCTACAGGTACGCAGTATTTT.

This clonotype was observed at least ten times. The chain carries TRBV7-9 and TRBJ1-1, with D unclear. The CDR3 covers 13 residues. V lost 2 bases to trimming and J lost 1 base, with 5 bases between them. Germline CDR1 is SEHNR and CDR2 is FQNEAQ (reference sequence). The CDR3 DNA reads as TGTGCCAGCAGCTTAACGGAGAACACTGAAGCTTTCTTT. This gives the protein CASSLTENTEAFF.

The genes are TRBV20-1 and TRBJ2-5; D gene uncertain. CDR1 and CDR2 (germline): DFQATT, SNEGSKA (reference sequence). The CDR3 sequence is 13 residues long. Deletions cut 6 bases from V and 5 bases from J, with 16 bases between. The CDR3 loop is CSATSLGWETQYF. The CDR3 DNA follows: TGCAGTGCAACCTCCCTGGGCTGGGAGACCCAGTACTTC.

This clonotype turned up a few times. The CDR3 bases are TGCAGTGCAACGATCGCGGGGCTAGCTAGCACAGATACGCAGTATTTT. Protein sequence: CSATIAGLASTDTQYF. The chain has TRBV20-1 and TRBJ2-3; a weak D match, TRBD2 (6 bases). V was pared by 6 bases and J by 0 bases, with 19 bases between. There are 16 residues in the CDR3. Germline CDR1 is DFQATT and CDR2 is SNEGSKA (reference sequence).

The rearrangement joins TRBV19 to TRBJ2-1, with 9 bases identical to TRBD2. V lost 6 bases, J lost 16 bases, and 7 bases stayed unmatched. Germline CDR1 reads LNHDA; CDR2 reads SQIVND (reference sequence). The CDR3 has 11 amino acids. CDR3 DNA: TGTGCCAGTAGGCTAGCGGGAAACACATTCTTC. Amino acid sequence: CASRLAGNTFF. Variable domain in full (rest from reference TRBV19 and TRBJ2-1): DGGITQSPKYLFRKEGQNVTLSCEQNLNHDAMYWYRQDPGQGLRLIYYSQIVNDFQKGDIAEGYSVSREKKESFPLTVTSAQKNPTAFYLCASRLAGNTFFGPGTRLTVL.

This sequence joins TRBV5-5 and TRBJ1-5; no clear D. The CDR3 spans 16 residues. The germline V and J ends were trimmed by 2 bases and 3 bases, with 15 bases remaining between them. CDR1 and CDR2 (germline): SGHKS, YYEKEE (reference sequence). CDR3 region: CASSFGPGPHNQPQHF. CDR3 in DNA: TGTGCCAGCAGCTTTGGACCCGGGCCCCACAATCAGCCCCAGCATTTT.

The chain uses TRBV10-3 and TRBJ2-7; D not resolved. This CDR3 is built from 13 residues. CDR1 ENHRY and CDR2 SYGVKD come from the germline V gene. V gave up 3 bases and J gave up 0 bases, with 6 bases separating them. The CDR3 reads CAISEGFSYEQYF. In nucleotides, the CDR3 is TGTGCCATCAGTGAAGGATTCTCCTACGAGCAGTACTTC.